The clone carrying this T cell receptor beta chain was picked up a small number of times. What it recognizes is unknown. This entry belongs to a study of identical twins. Findings and caveats of the study: Sequences that were out-of-frame, alpha and twin-shared displayed an excess of low generation probability. Cross-sectional statistics underpinned the conclusions; the same donors were not followed.

From the 5' RACE reads, TCRdb called clonotypes with MiXCR, one entry per CDR3 protein. This repertoire shows a few hundred thousand distinct CDR3 sequences, 24% found once; its top ten account for roughly 2.8%. V was trimmed by 0 bases and J by 7 bases, leaving 17 bases between them. Germline V gives CDR1 SGHRS, CDR2 YFSETQ. This CDR3 has 16 amino acids. Separately, the same data were catalogued under a study of T cells expressing NK-cell markers. From that study: HCMV seropositivity marked seven of the eight sequenced donors; one was seronegative. Several experiments added an anti-gamma-delta TCR antibody to sort only alpha-beta TCR T cells.

Sequenced: CD4+ T cells sorted from blood. The receptor was isolated from a young woman in good health. V and J are TRBV5-1 and TRBJ2-1; the D gene is possibly TRBD2 (5 bases). The CDR3, as DNA: TGCGCCAGCAGCTTGGCCGAGATAAGCGGACCAAATGAGCAGTTCTTC. This codes for CASSLAEISGPNEQFF. The full variable domain, rest sourced from reference TRBV5-1 and TRBJ2-1, is KAGVTQTPRYLIKTRGQQVTLSCSPISGHRSVSWYQQTPGQGLQFLFEYFSETQRNKGNFPGRFSGRQFSNSRSEMNVSTLELGDSALYLCASSLAEISGPNEQFFGPGTRLTVL.